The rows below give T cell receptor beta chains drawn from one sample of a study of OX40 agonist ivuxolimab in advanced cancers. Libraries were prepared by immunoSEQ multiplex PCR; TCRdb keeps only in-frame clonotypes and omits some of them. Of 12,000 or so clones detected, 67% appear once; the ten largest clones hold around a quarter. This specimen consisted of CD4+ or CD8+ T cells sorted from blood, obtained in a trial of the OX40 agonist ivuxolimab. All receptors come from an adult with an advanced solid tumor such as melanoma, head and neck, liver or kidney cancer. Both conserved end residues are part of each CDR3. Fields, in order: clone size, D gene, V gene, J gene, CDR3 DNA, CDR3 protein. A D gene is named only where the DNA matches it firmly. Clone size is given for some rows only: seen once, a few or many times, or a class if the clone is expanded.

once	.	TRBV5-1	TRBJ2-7	TGCGCCAGCAGCTCCTTTCCCCGGACCACGAGCGTCGAGCAGTACTTC	CASSSFPRTTSVEQYF
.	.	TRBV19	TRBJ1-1	TGTGCCAGTAGTATCCCGGGCCGGAACACTGAAGCTTTCTTT	CASSIPGRNTEAFF
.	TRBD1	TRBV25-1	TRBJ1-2	TGTGCCAGCAGTCTTGGGACAGTCGAAGGCTACACCTTC	CASSLGTVEGYTF
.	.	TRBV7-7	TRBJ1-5	TGTGCCAGCAGCGAGTCATGGGGCCTCAATCAGCCCCAGCATTTT	CASSESWGLNQPQHF
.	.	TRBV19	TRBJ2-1	TGTGCCAGTAGTTCTAACAGGGTCAATGAGCAGTTCTTC	CASSSNRVNEQFF
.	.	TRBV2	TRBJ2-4	TGTGCCAGCAGTGAAGCGAAAGCCCCCGGGAACATTCAGTACTTC	CASSEAKAPGNIQYF
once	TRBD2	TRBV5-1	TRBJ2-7	TGCGCCAGCAGCTTGGCGTCCATAGCGGGGGGGAATTTCTACGAGCAGTACTTC	CASSLASIAGGNFYEQYF
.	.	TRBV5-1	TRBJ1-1	TGCGCCAGCAGCACCGGGACGGCTTTGAACACTGAAGCTTTCTTT	CASSTGTALNTEAFF
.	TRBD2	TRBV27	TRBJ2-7	TGTGCCAGCGGGACGCTAGCGGGAGGAAGCTCCTACGAGCAGTACTTC	CASGTLAGGSSYEQYF
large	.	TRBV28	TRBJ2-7	TGTGCCAGCAGTTTGGTCATAAGGTACTATCGAGGTTACGAGCAGTACTTC	CASSLVIRYYRGYEQYF
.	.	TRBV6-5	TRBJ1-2	TGTGCCAGCACCGACAGGATCCTCTACACCTTC	CASTDRILYTF
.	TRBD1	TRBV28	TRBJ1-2	TGTGCCAGCAGTCCCGGAGGGGGCCTCTACTATGGCTACACCTTC	CASSPGGGLYYGYTF
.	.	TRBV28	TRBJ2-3	TGTGCCAGCAGTACCGTCCCCTTGACAGATACGCAGTATTTT	CASSTVPLTDTQYF
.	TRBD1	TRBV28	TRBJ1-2	TGTGCCAGCAGTTTCACAGGGGAAGAGATATACTATGGCTACACCTTC	CASSFTGEEIYYGYTF
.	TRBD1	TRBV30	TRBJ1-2	TGTGCCAGCGACAGGGATGGCTACACCTTC	CASDRDGYTF
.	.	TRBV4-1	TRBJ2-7	TGTGCCAGCAGCTTGCGGGACGAGCAGTACTTC	CASSLRDEQYF
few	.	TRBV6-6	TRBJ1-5	TGTGCCAGCAGGGATCCTTTTGGAGCGATATATCAGCCCCAGCATTTT	CASRDPFGAIYQPQHF
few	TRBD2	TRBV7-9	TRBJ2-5	TGTGCCAGCAGTTCCCCTAGGACTAGCGGTGAGACCCAGTACTTC	CASSSPRTSGETQYF
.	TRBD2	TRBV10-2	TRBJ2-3	TGCGCCAGCAGTGAGGGCCCTGCGGGGGGCACAGATACGCAGTATTTT	CASSEGPAGGTDTQYF
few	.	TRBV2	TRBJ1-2	TGTGCCAGCAGTGAAAATCCCGGGCCCAACTATGGCTACACCTTC	CASSENPGPNYGYTF
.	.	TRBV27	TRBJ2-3	TGTGCCAGCAGTTTGAGGGGGTTTCGCACAGATACGCAGTATTTT	CASSLRGFRTDTQYF
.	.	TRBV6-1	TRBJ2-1	TGTGCCAGCAGTGAAGCTCGGGGGCGAGGATACAATGAGCAGTTCTTC	CASSEARGRGYNEQFF
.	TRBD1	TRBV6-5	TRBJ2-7	TGTGCCAGCAGTTACGGGCAGGGGGACTACGAGCAGTACTTC	CASSYGQGDYEQYF
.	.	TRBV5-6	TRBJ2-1	TGTGCCAGCAGCCCCTTGGCGGGCGGCGCCTACAATGAGCAGTTCTTC	CASSPLAGGAYNEQFF
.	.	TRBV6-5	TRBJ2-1	TGTGCCAGCAGTTACTCTGAGTGGAGCCCCTACAATGAGCAGTTCTTC	CASSYSEWSPYNEQFF
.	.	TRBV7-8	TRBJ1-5	TGTGCCAGCAGCTTAGGCAGGGGCAATCAGCCCCAGCATTTT	CASSLGRGNQPQHF
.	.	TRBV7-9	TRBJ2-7	TGTGCCAGCAGCTCAAACTACGAGCAGTACTTC	CASSSNYEQYF
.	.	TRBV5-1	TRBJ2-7	TGCGCCAGCAGCTTGCTGGGGTCCACCTACGAGCAGTACTTC	CASSLLGSTYEQYF
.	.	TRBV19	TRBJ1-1	TGTGCCAGTAGTGGGGTAGGGAGTAACACTGAAGCTTTCTTT	CASSGVGSNTEAFF
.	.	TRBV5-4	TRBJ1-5	TGTGCCAGCAGCTTGGGACCTACCTCCAATCAGCCCCAGCATTTT	CASSLGPTSNQPQHF
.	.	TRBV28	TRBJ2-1	TGTGCCAGCAGTCCGGAAGGGGCAGGACGGGCCAATGAGCAGTTCTTC	CASSPEGAGRANEQFF
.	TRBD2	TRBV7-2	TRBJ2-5	TGTGCCAGCAGACCTAGCGGGGCACAAGAGACCCAGTACTTC	CASRPSGAQETQYF
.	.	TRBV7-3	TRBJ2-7	TGTGCCAGCAGCTTGGGGGGGCAAGCCTACGAGCAGTACTTC	CASSLGGQAYEQYF
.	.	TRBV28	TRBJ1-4	TGTGCCAGCAGTCCCCCAGGGAGAGCTAATGAAAAACTGTTTTTT	CASSPPGRANEKLFF
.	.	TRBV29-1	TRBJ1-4	TGCAGCGTTGAAAAGGTTGGGGTTGATGAAAAACTGTTTTTT	CSVEKVGVDEKLFF
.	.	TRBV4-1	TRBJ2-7	TGCGCCAGCAGCCAAATACAGGGTCGGGAGCAGTACTTC	CASSQIQGREQYF
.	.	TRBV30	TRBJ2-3	TGTGCCTGGAGTGTTGGTACGCAGTATTTT	CAWSVGTQYF
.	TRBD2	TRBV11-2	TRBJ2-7	TGTGCCAGCAGCGAAACACTGGGCGGGGGCTACGAGCAGTACTTC	CASSETLGGGYEQYF
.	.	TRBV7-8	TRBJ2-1	TGTGCCAGCAGTCCAGGTAGTGGCCTTAGCTCCTACAATGAGCAGTTCTTC	CASSPGSGLSSYNEQFF
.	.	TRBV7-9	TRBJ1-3	TGTGCCAGCAGTCCAGGAAGCTCTGGAAACACCATATATTTT	CASSPGSSGNTIYF
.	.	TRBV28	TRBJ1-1	TGTGCCAGCAGTCCGGACCATCTTGACAGCCCAAACACTGAAGCTTTCTTT	CASSPDHLDSPNTEAFF
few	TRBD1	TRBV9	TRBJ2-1	TGTGCCAGCAGCCCGGAGGGACAGGGAAATTACAATGAGCAGTTCTTC	CASSPEGQGNYNEQFF
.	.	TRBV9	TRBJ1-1	TGTGCCAGCAGCCCTGAAAACACTGAAGCTTTCTTT	CASSPENTEAFF
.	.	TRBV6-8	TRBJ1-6	TGTGCCAGCAGTCTGGGGACCCAACCACCCCTCCACTTT	CASSLGTQPPLHF
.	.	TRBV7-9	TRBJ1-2	TGTGCCAGCAGCCTTAGGGACATCCGTTGGGGCTACACCTTC	CASSLRDIRWGYTF
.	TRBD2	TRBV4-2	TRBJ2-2	TGTGCCAGCAGCTTGGGGACTAGCGGGGACCGGGAGCTGTTTTTT	CASSLGTSGDRELFF